Here is one T cell receptor (beta chain) with its context. At the DNA level, this CDR3 is encoded by other sequences in the same sample as well. Germline V gene sequence: CDR1 DFQATT, CDR2 SNEGSKA (reference sequence). The CDR3 is 11 residues long. V shed 3 bases and J shed 4 bases, with 6 bases lying between them. This specimen belongs to a study of control samples from healthy donors and cancer patients. Repertoires were generated with immunoSEQ multiplex PCR, while TCRdb's copy carries only in-frame clones and drops some. This table has about 120,000 clones, around 89% appearing once. Material for sequencing was blood. This sequence was found in a woman in her 70s in good health. This chain connects TRBV20-1 to TRBJ1-2, with no clear D. The CDR3 sequence is CSASDGYGYTF. The CDR3 DNA is TGCAGTGCTAGTGACGGCTATGGCTACACCTTC.